This TCR beta chain appears in the sequencing data of a study of blood T cell repertoires in COVID-19. Whole-study context: Italy, Spain and the United States were the sources of the convalescent and acute COVID-19 samples. T cells, B-cell-depleted T cells, or PBMCs provided the cDNA or gDNA that served as material.

How the authors handled the data: Quantification of nucleated cells was approximated via reference gene primer amplification. Measured with immunoSEQ multiplex PCR; TCRdb has only the in-frame clones, and not every one. For V, J and clone size, that table is used; D and trimming come from the DNA. Of around 380,000 clones listed, 81% are singletons. The CDR3 covers 17 residues. This TCR was recovered from a human donor with acute or convalescent COVID-19. The donor label of this sample is uncertain. Specimen: peripheral blood. The V call is TRBV12-2, the J call TRBJ2-7; the table's TRBD1 call for D was not verified on the DNA. TRBV12-2 is a pseudogene segment. CDR3 region: CASRSLGALSSSYEQYF. The CDR3 DNA follows: TGTGCAAGTCGCTCCTTAGGGGCTTTATCTTCCTCCTACGAGCAGTACTTC.